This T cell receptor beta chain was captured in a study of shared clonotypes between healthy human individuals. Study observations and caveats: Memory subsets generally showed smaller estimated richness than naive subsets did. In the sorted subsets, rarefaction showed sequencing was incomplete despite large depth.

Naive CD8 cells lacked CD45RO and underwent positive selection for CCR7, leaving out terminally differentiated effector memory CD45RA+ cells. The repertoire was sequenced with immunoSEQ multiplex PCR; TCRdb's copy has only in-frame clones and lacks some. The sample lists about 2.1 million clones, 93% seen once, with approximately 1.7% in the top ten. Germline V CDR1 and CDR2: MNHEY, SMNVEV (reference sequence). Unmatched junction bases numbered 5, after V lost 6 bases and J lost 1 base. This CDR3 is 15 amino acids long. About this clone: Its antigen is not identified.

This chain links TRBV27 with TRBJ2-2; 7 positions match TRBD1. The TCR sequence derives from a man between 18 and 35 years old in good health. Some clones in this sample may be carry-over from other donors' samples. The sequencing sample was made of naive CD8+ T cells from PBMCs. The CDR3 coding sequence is TGTGCCAGCAGCATAGGACAGGTGAACACCGGGGAGCTGTTTTTT. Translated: CASSIGQVNTGELFF.